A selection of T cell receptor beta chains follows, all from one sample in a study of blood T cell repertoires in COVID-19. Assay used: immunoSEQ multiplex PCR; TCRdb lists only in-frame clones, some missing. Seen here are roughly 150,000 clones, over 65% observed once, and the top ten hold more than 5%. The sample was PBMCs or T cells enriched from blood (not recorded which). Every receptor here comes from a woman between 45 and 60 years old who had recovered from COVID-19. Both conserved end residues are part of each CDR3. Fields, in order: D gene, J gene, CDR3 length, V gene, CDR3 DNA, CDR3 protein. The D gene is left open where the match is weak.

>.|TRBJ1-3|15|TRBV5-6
TGTGCCAGCAGCCTAGGCAGATCTACCGGAAACACCATATATTTT
CASSLGRSTGNTIYF
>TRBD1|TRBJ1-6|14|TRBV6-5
TGTGCCAGCAGTAGACAGGGTTGGAATTCACCCCTCCACTTT
CASSRQGWNSPLHF
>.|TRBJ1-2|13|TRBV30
TGTGCCTGGAGTGTCTTTTCCTCGGGTGGCTACACCTTC
CAWSVFSSGGYTF
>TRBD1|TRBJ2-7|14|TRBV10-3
TGTGCCATCAGTGGGACAGGGGAAGGGTACGAGCAGTACTTC
CAISGTGEGYEQYF
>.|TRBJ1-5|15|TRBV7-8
TGTGCCAGCAGCTCTCCAGCAGGGGTTGGTCAGCCCCAGCATTTT
CASSSPAGVGQPQHF
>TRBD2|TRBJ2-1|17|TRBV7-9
TGTGCCAGCAGCTTAATGGCGGGGGGGTCCATATACAATGAGCAGTTCTTC
CASSLMAGGSIYNEQFF
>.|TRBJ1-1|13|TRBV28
TGTGCCAGCAGTTTGCAGGGATCCACTGAAGCTTTCTTT
CASSLQGSTEAFF
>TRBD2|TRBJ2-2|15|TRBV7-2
TGTGCCAGCAGCGCTCTGGGCGGGGGGTACGGGGAGCTGTTTTTT
CASSALGGGYGELFF
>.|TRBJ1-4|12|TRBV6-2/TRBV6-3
TGTGCCAGCAGTTGGAGTAATGAAAAACTGTTTTTT
CASSWSNEKLFF
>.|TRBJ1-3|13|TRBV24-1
TGTGCCACCAGTGATCCACAGGGAGACACCATATATTTT
CATSDPQGDTIYF
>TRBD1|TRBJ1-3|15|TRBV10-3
TGTGCCATCAGCTCCAGGGGGTCTTCTGGAAACACCATATATTTT
CAISSRGSSGNTIYF
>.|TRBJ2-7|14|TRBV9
TGTGCCAGCAGCGTAGAAGGGGGCTCCTACGAGCAGTACTTC
CASSVEGGSYEQYF
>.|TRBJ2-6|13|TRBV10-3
TGTGCCATCGGCCCAGCTGGGGCCAACGTCCTGACTTTC
CAIGPAGANVLTF
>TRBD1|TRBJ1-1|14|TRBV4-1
TGCGCCAGCAGCCAAGTGGGCAGGGGGGCTGAAGCTTTCTTT
CASSQVGRGAEAFF
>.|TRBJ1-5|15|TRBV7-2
TGTGCCAGCAGCTTGCAGGCGGGGAGCAATCAGCCCCAGCATTTT
CASSLQAGSNQPQHF